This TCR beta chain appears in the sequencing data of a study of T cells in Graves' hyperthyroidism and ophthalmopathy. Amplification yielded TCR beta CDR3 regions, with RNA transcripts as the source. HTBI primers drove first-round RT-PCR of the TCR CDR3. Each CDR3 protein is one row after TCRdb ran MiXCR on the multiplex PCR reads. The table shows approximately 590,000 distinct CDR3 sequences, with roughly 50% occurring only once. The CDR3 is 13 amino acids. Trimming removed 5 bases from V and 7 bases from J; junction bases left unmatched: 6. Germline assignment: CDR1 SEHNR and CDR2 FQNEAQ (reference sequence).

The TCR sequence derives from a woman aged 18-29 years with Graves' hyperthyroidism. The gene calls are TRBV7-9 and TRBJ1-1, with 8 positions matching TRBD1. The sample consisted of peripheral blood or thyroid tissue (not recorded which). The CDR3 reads CASSPGGWVEAFF. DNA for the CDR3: TGTGCCAGCAGCCCAGGGGGCTGGGTTGAAGCTTTCTTT.